The T cell receptor beta chain under discussion was sequenced for a study of blood T cell repertoires in COVID-19 (TCRdb year 2020). Background on the whole study: Collaborator samples came from the United States, Italy and Spain and covered acute and convalescent phases of COVID-19. The prospective study material was composed of cDNA or gDNA derived from T cells, B-cell-depleted T cells, or PBMCs. Subjects who had been exposed to COVID-19, were actively infected with it, or had recovered from it provided the deeply sampled blood TCRbeta repertoires that made up the dataset. The repertoires were made available in a free public database intended to serve as a resource for research on the immune response to SARS-CoV-2. The samples were drawn from two sources: the first 160 participants of the ongoing ImmuneRACE study, and 1,200 or so subjects contributed by 6 global collaborators. Sample metadata almost always included a de-identified subject ID, COVID-19 status, age in years and sex. Where HLA class I and class II types were available, the types were taken from metadata supplied by the sample provider, not from assay-based typing. Beyond this particular receptor, the publication reports: How much clinical and demographic metadata was included differed by source and by participant, and the metadata was provided uncurated.

In Seattle, one collaborating source enrolled patients while the infection was active and tracked those patients longitudinally over the course of disease. Collaborating institutions collected whole blood in K2EDTA tubes following their own protocols. For TCRbeta analysis, collaborator samples were shipped as frozen whole blood, as isolated PBMCs, or as DNA extracted from either sample type. As for this clone: Its antigen has not been determined. There are no base qualities to consult, and no much larger clone falls within one base.

The immunoSEQ Assay, a bias-controlled multiplex PCR, was used to amplify TCRbeta CDR3 regions from genomic DNA. From the authors' description of their analysis: Within the assay, amplification of reference gene primers was used to estimate how many nucleated cells each sample contained. Sequence reads were collapsed and filtered to measure the absolute abundance of every unique TCRbeta CDR3 rearrangement. For each sample, productive Simpson clonality was calculated as the square root of Simpson's diversity index over productive rearrangements. Drawn from immuneACCESS, this table holds only the in-frame rearrangements with V and J called that TCRdb kept. Clones are partly lost; checked studies trace under half to an unresolved V gene and leave the rest unexplained. The DNA was the basis for D and trimming; V, J and clone size are from that table. The sample table contains 55,000 to 75,000 clones; only one count was recorded for around 82% of them. Jointly, the top ten make up approximately 10% of the sample.

From its cysteine to its phenylalanine, the CDR3 spans 14 amino acids. Kept here is only the CDR3 DNA, which spans 42 bases and is read in frame from base 1. CDR1 LGHDT and CDR2 YNNKEL are derived from the germline V gene (reference sequence). V is trimmed back by 4 bases and J by 5 bases, and the junction contains 4 bases that no gene match accounts for. Recombination linked TRBV3-1 (or the pseudogene TRBV3-2) to TRBJ2-1, with 8 central nucleotides matching TRBD2. The receptor was isolated from a man older than 75 with COVID-19, enrolled during active disease. Sequencing input: peripheral blood. The CDR3 reads as follows: CASSLTSGNNEQFF. The base sequence is TGTGCCAGCAGCCTAACTAGCGGAAACAATGAGCAGTTCTTC.